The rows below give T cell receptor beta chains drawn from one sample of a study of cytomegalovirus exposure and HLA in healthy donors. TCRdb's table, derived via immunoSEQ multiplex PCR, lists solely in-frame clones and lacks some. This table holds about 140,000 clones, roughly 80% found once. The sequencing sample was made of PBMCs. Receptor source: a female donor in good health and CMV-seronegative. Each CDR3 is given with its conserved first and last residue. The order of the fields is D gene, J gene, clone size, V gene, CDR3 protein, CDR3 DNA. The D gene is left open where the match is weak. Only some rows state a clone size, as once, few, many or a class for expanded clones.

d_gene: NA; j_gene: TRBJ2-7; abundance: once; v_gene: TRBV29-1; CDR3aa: CSVGAGSYEQYF; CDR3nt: TGCAGCGTTGGTGCAGGGTCCTACGAGCAGTACTTC
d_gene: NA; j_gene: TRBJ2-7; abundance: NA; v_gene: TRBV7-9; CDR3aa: CASSNDSYEQYF; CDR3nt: TGTGCCAGCAGCAATGACTCTTACGAGCAGTACTTC
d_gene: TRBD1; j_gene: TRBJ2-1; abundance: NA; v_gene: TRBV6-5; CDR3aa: CASNPSGGNEQFF; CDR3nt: TGTGCCAGCAACCCCTCAGGGGGCAATGAGCAGTTCTTC
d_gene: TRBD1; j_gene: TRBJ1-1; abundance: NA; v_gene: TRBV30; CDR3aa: CAWSKDRAVTEAFF; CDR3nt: TGTGCCTGGAGTAAGGACAGGGCGGTCACTGAAGCTTTCTTT
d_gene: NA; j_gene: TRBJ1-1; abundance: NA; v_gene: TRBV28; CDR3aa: CASSLLSGQMDTEAFF; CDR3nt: TGTGCCAGCAGTTTATTAAGTGGGCAGATGGACACTGAAGCTTTCTTT
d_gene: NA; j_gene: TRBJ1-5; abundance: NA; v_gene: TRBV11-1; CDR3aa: CASSLAGGDQPQHF; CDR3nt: TGTGCCAGCAGCTTAGCGGGAGGAGATCAGCCCCAGCATTTT
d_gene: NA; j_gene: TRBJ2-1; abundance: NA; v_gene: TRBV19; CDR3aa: CASSTLGNEQFF; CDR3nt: TGTGCCAGTAGTACTCTAGGCAATGAGCAGTTCTTC
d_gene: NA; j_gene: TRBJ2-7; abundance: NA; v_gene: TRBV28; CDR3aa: CASTQGPFSSYEQYF; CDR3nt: TGTGCCAGCACCCAGGGGCCCTTCTCCTCCTACGAGCAGTACTTC
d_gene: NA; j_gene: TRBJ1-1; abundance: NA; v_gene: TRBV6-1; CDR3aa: CASSLHPDSNTEAFF; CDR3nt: TGTGCCAGCAGCCTTCACCCTGACAGCAACACTGAAGCTTTCTTT
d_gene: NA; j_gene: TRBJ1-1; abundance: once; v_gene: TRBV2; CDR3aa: CASSEAWTNTEAFF; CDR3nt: TGTGCCAGCAGTGAAGCCTGGACAAACACTGAAGCTTTCTTT